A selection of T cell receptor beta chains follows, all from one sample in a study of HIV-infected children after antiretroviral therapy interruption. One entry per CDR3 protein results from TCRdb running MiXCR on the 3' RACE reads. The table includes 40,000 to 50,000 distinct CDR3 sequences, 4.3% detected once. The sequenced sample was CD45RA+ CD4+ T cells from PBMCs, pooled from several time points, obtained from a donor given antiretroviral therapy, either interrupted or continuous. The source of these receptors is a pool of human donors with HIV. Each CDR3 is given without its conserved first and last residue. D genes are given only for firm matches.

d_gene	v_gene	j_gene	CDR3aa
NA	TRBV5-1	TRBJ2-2	ASRRQSNTGELF
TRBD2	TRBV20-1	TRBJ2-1	SARLAGVNEQF
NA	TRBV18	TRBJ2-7	ASSPGGDYEQY
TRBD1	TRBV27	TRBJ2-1	ASSLAQGPYNEQF
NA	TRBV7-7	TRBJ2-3	ASSLGGGGATDTQY
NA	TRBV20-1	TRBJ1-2	SARPGGYGYT
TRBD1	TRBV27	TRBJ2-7	ASRLTGQAEQY
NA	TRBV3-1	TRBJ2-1	ASSRVNEQF
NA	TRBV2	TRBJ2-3	ASSDSITDTQY
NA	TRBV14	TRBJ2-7	ASSPPPPLAYEQY
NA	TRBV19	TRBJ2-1	ASTMKWRPTSTYNEQF
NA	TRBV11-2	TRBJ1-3	ASSLQSGPLNTIY
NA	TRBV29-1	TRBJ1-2	SVSPGSGGYT
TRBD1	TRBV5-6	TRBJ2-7	ASSGTGGAGEQY
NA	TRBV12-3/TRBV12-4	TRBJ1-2	ASSFGARGYT
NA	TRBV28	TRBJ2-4	ASRTRGVAIQY
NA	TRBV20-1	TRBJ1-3	SAFLEPRNTIY
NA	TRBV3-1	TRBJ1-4	ASSQGTVATNEKLF